The 29 T cell receptor beta chains in this list originate from one sample, sequenced in a study of blood T cell repertoires in COVID-19. Clones were read by immunoSEQ multiplex PCR, and TCRdb kept only the in-frame ones, dropping some. The data contain 30,000 to 50,000 clones, 75% to 85% of them singletons. Specimen: peripheral blood. The origin of the receptors is a human donor in a cohort sampled during active COVID-19.

This rearrangement joins TRBV9 to TRBJ2-7; 9 bases match TRBD2. Trimming took 0 bases from V and 3 from J; bases not matched to a gene: 4. Looked up from germline, CDR1 is SGDLS and CDR2 is YYNGEE. This CDR3 is built from 15 residues. CDR3 region: CASSVDSGSYYEQYF. The CDR3 DNA reads TGTGCCAGCAGCGTAGATAGCGGGAGTTACTACGAGCAGTACTTC.

V and J are TRBV2 and TRBJ2-7; 8 positions agree with TRBD2. Losses at the gene ends were 7 bases for V and 3 bases for J; bases not matched to a gene: 11. The germline V gene has CDR1 SNHLY and CDR2 FYNNEI. The CDR3 has 15 amino acids. The CDR3 reads CASTPGTSNYYEQYF. DNA for the CDR3: TGTGCCAGCACCCCGGGGACTAGTAACTACTACGAGCAGTACTTC. Full variable domain (missing parts from reference TRBV2 and TRBJ2-7): EPEVTQTPSHQVTQMGQEVILRCVPISNHLYFYWYRQILGQKVEFLVSFYNNEISEKSEIFDDQFSVERPDGSNFTLKIRSTKLEDSAMYFCASTPGTSNYYEQYFGPGTRLTVT.

V is TRBV6-1 and J is TRBJ1-2; 7 positions match TRBD1. Germline CDR1 is MNHNS and CDR2 is SASEGT. V was pared by 3 bases and J by 5 bases, with 6 bases of the junction left unmatched. The CDR3 is made up of 14 amino acids. The CDR3 protein is CASSEGQPDYGYTF. DNA for the CDR3: TGTGCCAGCAGTGAGGGACAGCCCGATTATGGCTACACCTTC.

This clone was counted once. J is TRBJ1-3 and V is TRBV4-1, with TRBD1 matching over 7 bases. Germline V gene data show CDR1 as MGHRA and CDR2 as YSYEKL. V was clipped by 0 bases and J by 4 bases; unmatched bases: 6. The CDR3 is 16 residues long. The CDR3 protein is CASSQDPGGSGNTIYF. Here the CDR3 DNA reads TGCGCCAGCAGCCAAGACCCAGGGGGTTCGGGAAACACCATATATTTT.

V is TRBV5-1 and J is TRBJ2-7; the match to TRBD2 covers 8 bases. The V segment lost 4 bases and the J segment 4 bases; nucleotides outside the gene matches: 13. The length of the CDR3 is 16 residues. The germline V gene has CDR1 SGHRS and CDR2 YFSETQ. The CDR3 nucleotides read TGCGCCAGCAGCCCCAATGTTCCAGCGGGGGAATACGAGCAGTACTTC. Translating it yields CASSPNVPAGEYEQYF. Drawing the rest from reference TRBV5-1 and TRBJ2-7, the complete variable domain is KAGVTQTPRYLIKTRGQQVTLSCSPISGHRSVSWYQQTPGQGLQFLFEYFSETQRNKGNFPGRFSGRQFSNSRSEMNVSTLELGDSALYLCASSPNVPAGEYEQYFGPGTRLTVT.

This chain connects TRBV6-2 or TRBV6-3 to TRBJ2-2; D is undetermined. V gave up 4 bases and J gave up 0 bases, with 9 bases separating them. Germline loops: CDR1 MNHEY, CDR2 SVGEGT. The CDR3 consists of 15 residues. In DNA form, the CDR3 reads TGTGCCAGCAGTTTGAACGGAGCGAACACCGGGGAGCTGTTTTTT. Its protein is CASSLNGANTGELFF.

V gene TRBV19 combines with J gene TRBJ1-2, with D possibly being TRBD1 (5 bases). CDR3 length equals 14 residues. Germline CDR1 and CDR2: LNHDA and SQIVND (reference sequence). Trimming stripped 1 base from V and 4 bases from J, with 10 bases between. The CDR3 loop is CASSIVQGAYGYTF. The CDR3 DNA reads TGTGCCAGTAGTATAGTTCAGGGTGCCTATGGCTACACCTTC.

The genes are TRBV30 and TRBJ1-3; D is unclear. Trimming pared 2 bases from V and 12 bases from J, leaving 20 bases between. In germline, CDR1 is GTSNPN, CDR2 SVGIG (reference sequence). The length of the CDR3 is 14 residues. The CDR3 nucleotides read TGTGCCTGGAGTTACTCCCGCGGCTACGGTAGCATATATTTT. Translation gives CAWSYSRGYGSIYF.

The chain employs TRBV5-4 and TRBJ1-4; D unresolved. V lost 0 bases and J lost 11, with 8 bases in between. This CDR3 region has 12 residues. The germline V gene encodes CDR1 SGHNT and CDR2 YYREEE (reference sequence). The CDR3 protein is CASSLEIGKLFF. The CDR3 bases are TGTGCCAGCAGCTTGGAGATCGGGAAACTGTTTTTT.

The rearrangement uses TRBV10-3 and TRBJ1-5, with a weak D call TRBD1 (5 bases). The CDR3 length is 13 residues. The germline V and J ends were trimmed by 4 bases and 5 bases, with 9 bases remaining between them. Germline values: CDR1 ENHRY, CDR2 SYGVKD. The CDR3 here is CAISGRGDQPQHF. CDR3 sequence (DNA): TGTGCCATCAGTGGTAGGGGCGATCAGCCCCAGCATTTT.

The chain carries TRBV30 and TRBJ2-1, with 7 bases fitting TRBD2. Germline V gene lookup returns CDR1 GTSNPN and CDR2 SVGIG (reference sequence). V was clipped by 0 bases and J by 3 bases; unmatched bases: 5. This CDR3 is built from 15 residues. DNA of the CDR3: TGTGCCTGGAGTGTCGGCGGGAGCTTCTACAATGAGCAGTTCTTC. Its protein is CAWSVGGSFYNEQFF.

The J gene is TRBJ2-1, the V gene TRBV6-1; perhaps TRBD1 as D (5 bases). The V end lost 2 bases, the J end lost 8 bases, and 19 bases lay between the germline ends. The germline gives CDR1 MNHNS, CDR2 SASEGT. The CDR3 is made up of 16 amino acids. The CDR3 region has the DNA TGTGCCAGCAGTGAATATGGCAGGGTTGTATCCGATGAGCAGTTCTTC. This translates into CASSEYGRVVSDEQFF.

J is TRBJ2-1 and V is TRBV6-1, with D maybe TRBD1 (6 bases). The germline V gene encodes CDR1 MNHNS and CDR2 SASEGT. V gave up 2 bases and J gave up 5 bases, with 13 bases separating them. The CDR3 length is 15 residues. CDR3 DNA sequence: TGTGCCAGCAGTGAAACCTGGGGGCCTAACAATGAGCAGTTCTTC. Residues: CASSETWGPNNEQFF.

The chain uses TRBV19 and TRBJ2-1; 10 nucleotides line up with TRBD2. The ends lost 4 bases at V and 3 bases at J; junction bases unmatched: 6. The CDR3 runs to 16 residues. CDR1 and CDR2 (germline): LNHDA, SQIVND (reference sequence). The CDR3 DNA sequence: TGTGCCAGTAGTAGGACCGGGACTAGCGTCTACAATGAGCAGTTCTTC. Translation gives CASSRTGTSVYNEQFF.

The rearrangement links TRBV3-1 (or the pseudogene TRBV3-2) to TRBJ2-1, with 12 positions matching TRBD2. The CDR3 extends over 16 amino acids. Germline trimming cut 4 bases from V and 7 bases from J; bases unmatched to any gene: 8. Germline CDR1 LGHDT, CDR2 YNNKEL (reference sequence). This chain's CDR3 is CASSLSGTSGSNEQFF. The DNA of the CDR3 is TGTGCCAGCAGCCTCTCCGGGACTAGCGGGTCTAATGAGCAGTTCTTC.

The chain uses TRBV27 and TRBJ1-1; D uncertain. In germline, CDR1 is MNHEY, CDR2 SMNVEV (reference sequence). The CDR3 is made up of 15 amino acids. The ends were cut back, 2 bases at V and 1 base at J, with 11 bases in the middle. The CDR3 loop is CASSLNSVTNTEAFF. The CDR3 DNA follows: TGTGCCAGCAGTTTAAACAGTGTAACGAACACTGAAGCTTTCTTT.

This sequence joins TRBV4-2 and TRBJ2-1; D perhaps matches TRBD1 (5 bases). This CDR3 has 15 amino acids. Trimming shortened V by 0 bases and J by 1 base, and 7 bases separated the two germline ends. From germline, CDR1 is LGHNA and CDR2 YNFKEQ. The CDR3 sequence: CASSQETASYNEQFF. The CDR3 nucleotides are TGTGCCAGCAGCCAAGAGACAGCTTCCTACAATGAGCAGTTCTTC.

This chain joins TRBV5-6 and TRBJ1-2; 10 bases are shared with TRBD1. Germline values: CDR1 SGHDT, CDR2 YYEEEE. V dropped 0 bases and J dropped 4; count of bases not matched to a gene: 0. This CDR3 has 14 amino acids. As DNA, the CDR3 is TGTGCCAGCAGCTTGGGGACAGGGGGCTATGGCTACACCTTC. This gives the protein CASSLGTGGYGYTF.

The rearrangement joins TRBV5-4 to TRBJ1-1; TRBD1 is a possible D gene (6 bases). The V gene's germline CDR1 is SGHNT and CDR2 YYREEE (reference sequence). There are 16 residues in the CDR3. The V end was cut by 4 bases, the J end by 6 bases, with 22 bases between. The CDR3 spells CASSNRAGAVNAEAFF. The CDR3 coding sequence is TGTGCCAGCAGCAACCGCGCAGGGGCCGTTAACGCTGAAGCTTTCTTT.

The chain combines TRBV9 with TRBJ1-1; TRBD1 might be the D (5 bases). CDR1 and CDR2 from the germline V gene are SGDLS and YYNGEE. There are 14 residues in the CDR3. Trimming stripped 1 base from V and 3 bases from J, with 10 bases between. CDR3 loop: CASSVNPQDTEAFF. The CDR3 nucleotides are TGTGCCAGCAGCGTAAATCCACAGGACACTGAAGCTTTCTTT.

The chain has TRBV9 and TRBJ2-5; TRBD2 is a possible D gene (6 bases). The CDR3 runs to 14 residues. In germline, CDR1 is SGDLS, CDR2 YYNGEE. Deletions cut 7 bases from V and 1 base from J, with 14 bases between. DNA of the CDR3: TGTGCCAGCGCACCTGGGCGGGGCCAAGAGACCCAGTACTTC. As protein: CASAPGRGQETQYF.

This rearrangement joins TRBV7-2 to TRBJ1-5; possibly TRBD1 for D (5 bases). V was pared by 5 bases and J by 9 bases, with 17 bases between. The CDR3 length is 14 residues. Germline CDR1 reads SGHTA; CDR2 reads FQGNSA. For the CDR3, the DNA is TGTGCCAGCAGCATTCCCGGGACGGGAGGGCCCCAGCATTTT. Encoded protein: CASSIPGTGGPQHF.

The chain recombines TRBV7-9 with TRBJ1-2; weak D call: TRBD1 (5 bases). The ends were cut back, 1 base at V and 1 base at J, with 10 bases in the middle. The CDR3 has 15 residues. Germline CDR1 and CDR2: SEHNR and FQNEAQ (reference sequence). The CDR3, as DNA: TGTGCCAGCAGCTTAGGACAGAACTATAACTATGGCTACACCTTC. Residues: CASSLGQNYNYGYTF.

V usage is TRBV4-1 and J usage is TRBJ2-7, with 14 bases identical to TRBD2. Trimming removed 0 bases from V and 4 bases from J; junction bases left unmatched: 2. Germline CDR1 is MGHRA and CDR2 is YSYEKL. The CDR3 has 16 residues. The CDR3 sequence: CASSQDRTSGRYEQYF. Here the CDR3 DNA reads TGCGCCAGCAGCCAAGATAGGACTAGCGGGAGGTACGAGCAGTACTTC.

This chain joins TRBV4-1 and TRBJ1-4; D is undetermined. From germline, CDR1 is MGHRA and CDR2 YSYEKL. The V gene lost 4 bases and the J gene lost 4 bases, with 13 bases spanning the gap. The CDR3 totals 15 residues. CDR3 in amino acids: CASSREVRINEKLFF. For the CDR3, the DNA is TGCGCCAGCAGCCGGGAGGTCAGGATTAATGAAAAACTGTTTTTT.

The chain joins TRBV29-1 to TRBJ1-1; 8 nucleotides match TRBD1. J was trimmed by 1 base and V by 2 bases; bases with no gene match: 9. CDR1 is SQVTM and CDR2 is ANQGSEA in the germline V gene. The CDR3 contains 16 residues. CDR3 sequence: CSVERQGPMKNTEAFF. The CDR3 coding sequence is TGCAGCGTTGAACGACAGGGGCCCATGAAGAACACTGAAGCTTTCTTT. Full variable domain (remainder filled in from reference TRBV29-1 and TRBJ1-1): SAVISQKPSRDICQRGTSLTIQCQVDSQVTMMFWYRQQPGQSLTLIATANQGSEATYESGFVIDKFPISRPNLTFSTLTVSNMSPEDSSIYLCSVERQGPMKNTEAFFGQGTRLTVV.

This chain's CDR3 is CASVYSNQPQHF. CDR3 bases: TGTGCCAGTGTTTATAGCAATCAGCCCCAGCATTTT. This chain connects TRBV19 to TRBJ1-5; D unresolved. The CDR3 totals 12 residues. Looked up from germline, CDR1 is LNHDA and CDR2 is SQIVND (reference sequence). The V gene lost 8 bases and the J gene lost 0 bases, with 5 bases spanning the gap.

This chain connects TRBV5-1 to TRBJ1-1, with D perhaps matching TRBD1 (6 bases). Germline lookup yields CDR1 SGHRS and CDR2 YFSETQ. V lost 2 bases and J lost 5, with 19 bases in between. The CDR3 totals 16 residues. The CDR3 DNA reads TGCGCCAGCAGCTTCTCGGGGGGCCTAACTCAGACTGAAGCTTTCTTT. It codes for CASSFSGGLTQTEAFF.

The chain employs TRBV15 and TRBJ2-3; the D is unclear. V shed 6 bases and J shed 2 bases, with 9 bases lying between them. The CDR3 covers 13 residues. The germline gives CDR1 LNHNV, CDR2 YYDKDF (reference sequence). The CDR3 region has the DNA TGTGCCACCAGTCCCGGTTCCACAGATACGCAGTATTTT. This gives the protein CATSPGSTDTQYF.